This T cell receptor beta chain is from a study of naive and memory T cell subsets. Study findings and constraints: The RNA method is potentially sensitive to activation and differentiation changes.

This clonotype was detected a few times. Its antigen is as yet unknown. Ligated cDNA underwent four rounds of PCR with nested alpha and beta constant region primers and SP2. TCRdb re-analysed the 5' RACE reads in MiXCR, keeping a single row per CDR3 protein. This table has tens of thousands of distinct CDR3 sequences, 8% to 9% appearing once. An oligonucleotide containing a UMI was ligated to the 3' end of TCR cDNA. Germline-derived CDR1 and CDR2 are SGHAT and FQNNGV. V shed 2 bases and J shed 2 bases, with 14 bases lying between them. CDR3 size: 16 residues. The chain joins TRBV11-2 to TRBJ2-3; tentatively, D is TRBD2 (5 bases). This clonotype was sampled from a female donor in good health. CDR3 sequence (DNA): TGTGCCAGCAGCTTAAATTTTGGAGGAAACACAGATACGCAGTATTTT. Amino acid sequence: CASSLNFGGNTDTQYF.